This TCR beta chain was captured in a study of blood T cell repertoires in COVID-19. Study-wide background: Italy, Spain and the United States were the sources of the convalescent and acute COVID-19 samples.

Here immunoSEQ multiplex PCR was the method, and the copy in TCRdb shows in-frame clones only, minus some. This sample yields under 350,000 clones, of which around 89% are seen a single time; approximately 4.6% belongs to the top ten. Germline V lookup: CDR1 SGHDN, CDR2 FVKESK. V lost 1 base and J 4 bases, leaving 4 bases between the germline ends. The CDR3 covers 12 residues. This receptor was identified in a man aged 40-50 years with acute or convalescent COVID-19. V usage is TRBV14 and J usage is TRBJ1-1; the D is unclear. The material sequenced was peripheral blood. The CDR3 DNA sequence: TGTGCCAGCAGCCAAGTGAGCACTGAAGCTTTCTTT. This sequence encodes CASSQVSTEAFF.